This T cell receptor beta chain was sequenced for a study of blood T cell repertoires in COVID-19. Study as a whole: The United States, Italy and Spain provided the acute and convalescent COVID-19 samples.

As handled by the study authors: Amplification of reference gene primers provided the estimated nucleated cell counts. TCRdb's table, derived via immunoSEQ multiplex PCR, lists solely in-frame clones and lacks some. V and J calls and clone size come straight from that table; D and trimming were deduced from the DNA. The sample lists under 400,000 clones, roughly 90% occurring once. The length of the CDR3 is 16 residues. Germline loops: CDR1 MNHEY, CDR2 SMNVEV (reference sequence). Unmatched junction bases numbered 8, after V lost 4 bases and J lost 2 bases. Seattle patient enrollment occurred during active infection, with longitudinal follow-up thereafter.

The TCR comes from a woman aged 55-75 years with COVID-19, enrolled during active disease. The sequencing sample was made of peripheral blood. The chain couples TRBV27 to TRBJ1-5, with 7 bases aligning to TRBD1. The CDR3 DNA is TGTGCCAGCAGTTCCCTTCGACAGGGTCGCAATCAGCCCCAGCATTTT. Its translation is CASSSLRQGRNQPQHF.